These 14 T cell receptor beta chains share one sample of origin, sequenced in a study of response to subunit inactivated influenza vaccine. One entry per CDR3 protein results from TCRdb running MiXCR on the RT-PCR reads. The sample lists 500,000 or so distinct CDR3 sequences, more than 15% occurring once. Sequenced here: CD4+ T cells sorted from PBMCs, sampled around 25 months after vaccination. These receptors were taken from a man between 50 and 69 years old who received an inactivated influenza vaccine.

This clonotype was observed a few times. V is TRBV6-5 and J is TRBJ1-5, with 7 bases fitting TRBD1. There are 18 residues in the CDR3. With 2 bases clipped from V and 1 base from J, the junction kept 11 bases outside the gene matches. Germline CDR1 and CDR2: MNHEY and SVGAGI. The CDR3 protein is CASSYASEGARSNQPQHF. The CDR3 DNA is TGTGCCAGCAGTTACGCTTCGGAGGGGGCTCGGAGCAATCAGCCCCAGCATTTT.

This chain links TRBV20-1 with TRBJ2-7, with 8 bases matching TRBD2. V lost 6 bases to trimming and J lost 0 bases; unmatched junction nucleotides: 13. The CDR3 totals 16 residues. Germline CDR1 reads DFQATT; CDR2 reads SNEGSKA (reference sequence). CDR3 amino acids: CSAREGPGGSSYEQYF. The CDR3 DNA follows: TGCAGTGCCCGGGAGGGACCGGGAGGGTCCTCCTACGAGCAGTACTTC.

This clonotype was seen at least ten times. CDR3 loop: CASSPSGRLYEQFF. CDR3 nucleotides: TGTGCCAGCAGTCCTAGCGGGAGGCTATATGAGCAGTTCTTC. The chain carries TRBV12-3 or TRBV12-4 and TRBJ2-1; 11 bases fit TRBD2. This CDR3 is built from 14 residues. V shed 5 bases, J shed 8 bases, and the junction held 5 bases outside the gene matches.

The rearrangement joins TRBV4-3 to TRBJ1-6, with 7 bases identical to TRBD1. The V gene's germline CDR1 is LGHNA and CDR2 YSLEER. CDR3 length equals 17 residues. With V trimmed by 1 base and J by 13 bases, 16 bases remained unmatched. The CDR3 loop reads CASSQVTGTALILPLHF. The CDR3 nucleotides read TGCGCCAGCAGCCAAGTCACCGGGACAGCACTTATCTTGCCCCTCCACTTT.

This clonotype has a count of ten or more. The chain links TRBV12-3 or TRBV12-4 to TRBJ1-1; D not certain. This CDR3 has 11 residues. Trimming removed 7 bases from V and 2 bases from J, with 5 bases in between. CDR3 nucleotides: TGTGCCAGCACCCTTAACACTGAAGCTTTCTTT. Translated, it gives CASTLNTEAFF.

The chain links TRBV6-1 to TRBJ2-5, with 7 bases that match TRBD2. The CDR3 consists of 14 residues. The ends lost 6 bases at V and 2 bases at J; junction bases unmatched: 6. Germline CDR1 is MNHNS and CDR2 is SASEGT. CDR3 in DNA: TGTGCCAGCAGCCTCCGAGCGGGGCAAGAGACCCAGTACTTC. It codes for CASSLRAGQETQYF.

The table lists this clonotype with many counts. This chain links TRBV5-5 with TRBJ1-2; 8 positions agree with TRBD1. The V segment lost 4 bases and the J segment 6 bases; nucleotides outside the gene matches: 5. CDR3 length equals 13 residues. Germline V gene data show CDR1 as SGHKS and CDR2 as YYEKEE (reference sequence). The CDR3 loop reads CASSHRTGHGYTF. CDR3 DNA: TGTGCCAGCAGCCACAGGACAGGGCATGGCTACACCTTC.

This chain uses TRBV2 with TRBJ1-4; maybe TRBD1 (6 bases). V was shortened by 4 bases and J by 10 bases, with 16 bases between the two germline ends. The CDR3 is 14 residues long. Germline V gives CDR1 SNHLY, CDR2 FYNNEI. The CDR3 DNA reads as TGTGCCAGCAGTGTCACAGGGTTGTCGGGAAAACTGTTTTTT. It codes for CASSVTGLSGKLFF.

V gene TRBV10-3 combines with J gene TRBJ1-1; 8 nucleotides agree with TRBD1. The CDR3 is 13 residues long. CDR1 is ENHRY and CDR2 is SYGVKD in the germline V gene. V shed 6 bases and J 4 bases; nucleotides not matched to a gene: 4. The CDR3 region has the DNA TGTGCCATCAGACCCCAGGGGGCCACTGAAGCTTTCTTT. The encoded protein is CAIRPQGATEAFF.

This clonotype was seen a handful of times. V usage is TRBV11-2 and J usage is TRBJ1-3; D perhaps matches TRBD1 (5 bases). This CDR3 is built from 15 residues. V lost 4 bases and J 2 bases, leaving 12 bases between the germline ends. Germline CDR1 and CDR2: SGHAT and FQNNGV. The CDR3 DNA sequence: TGTGCCAGCAGCTCTTCCCGGGGCACTGGAAACACCATATATTTT. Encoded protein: CASSSSRGTGNTIYF.

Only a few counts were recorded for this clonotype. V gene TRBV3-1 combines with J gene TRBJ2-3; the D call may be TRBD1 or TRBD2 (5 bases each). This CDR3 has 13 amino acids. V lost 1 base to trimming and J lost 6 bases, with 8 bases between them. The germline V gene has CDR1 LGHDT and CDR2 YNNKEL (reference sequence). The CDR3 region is CASSQVWGDTQYF. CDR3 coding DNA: TGTGCCAGCAGCCAAGTGTGGGGGGATACGCAGTATTTT.

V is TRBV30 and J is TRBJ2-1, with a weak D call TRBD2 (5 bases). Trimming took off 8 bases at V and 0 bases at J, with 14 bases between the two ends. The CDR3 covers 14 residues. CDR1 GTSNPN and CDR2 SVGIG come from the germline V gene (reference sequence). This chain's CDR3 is CAHFPGNSYNEQFF. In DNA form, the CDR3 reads TGTGCCCACTTCCCCGGGAACTCCTACAATGAGCAGTTCTTC.

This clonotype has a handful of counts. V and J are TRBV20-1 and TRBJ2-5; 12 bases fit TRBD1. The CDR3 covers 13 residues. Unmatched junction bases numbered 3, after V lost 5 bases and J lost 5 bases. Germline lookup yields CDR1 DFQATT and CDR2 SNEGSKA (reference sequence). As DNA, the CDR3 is TGCAGTGCTGGGGACAGGGGGCTTGAGACCCAGTACTTC. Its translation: CSAGDRGLETQYF.

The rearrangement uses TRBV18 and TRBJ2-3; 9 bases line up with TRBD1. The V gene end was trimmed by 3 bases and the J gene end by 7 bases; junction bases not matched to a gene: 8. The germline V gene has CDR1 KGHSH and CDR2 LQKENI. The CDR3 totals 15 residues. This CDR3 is CASSPGQGLSYTQYF. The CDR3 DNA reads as TGTGCCAGCTCACCGGGACAGGGCCTCAGTTATACGCAGTATTTT.